One and the same sample provided the 25 T cell receptor beta chains below, sequenced in a study of T cell clonotyping in hematopoietic cell transplantation. The protocol was immunoSEQ multiplex PCR, while the TCRdb copy is restricted to in-frame clones and leaves out a portion. Of approximately 28,000 clones listed, approximately 80% were seen once; the top ten hold approximately 24%. The time point denotes: recipient sample about 28 days before transplant, after cytoreduction. This specimen consisted of peripheral blood mononuclear cells, obtained before stem cell transplant. These receptors all stem from a woman aged 60-75 years with acute myeloid leukemia. Some clones in this sample may be carry-over from other donors' samples.

The genes are TRBV4-1 and TRBJ1-1; D ambiguous. Germline V lookup: CDR1 MGHRA, CDR2 YSYEKL. V dropped 4 bases and J dropped 1 base, with 10 bases sitting between them. The CDR3 loop spans 14 amino acids. In nucleotides, the CDR3 is TGCGCCAGCAGCCCGAACACGGGGAACACTGAAGCTTTCTTT. It encodes CASSPNTGNTEAFF.

V and J are TRBV9 and TRBJ2-2; TRBD2 aligns across 10 bases. The CDR3 length is 18 residues. V lost 4 bases to trimming and J lost 8 bases; unmatched junction nucleotides: 17. CDR1 is SGDLS, CDR2 YYNGEE, per germline. The CDR3 coding sequence is TGTGCCAGCAGCCCTACTTTACCGGGACTAGCGAGCCCAGGGGAGCTGTTTTTT. It yields the protein CASSPTLPGLASPGELFF.

This clone was detected a few times. The chain is built from TRBV27 and TRBJ2-1, with TRBD2 as a possible D gene (6 bases). V gave up 4 bases and J gave up 1 base, with 17 bases separating them. Looked up from germline, CDR1 is MNHEY and CDR2 is SMNVEV (reference sequence). CDR3 length equals 17 residues. The CDR3 reads CASSYDGSSASYNEQFF. CDR3 nucleotides: TGTGCCAGCAGTTATGACGGATCTAGCGCGTCCTACAATGAGCAGTTCTTC.

V usage is TRBV7-9 and J usage is TRBJ2-3; D is perhaps TRBD2 (5 bases). Germline CDR1 is SEHNR and CDR2 is FQNEAQ (reference sequence). V lost 3 bases, J lost 5 bases, and 6 bases lay in between. This CDR3 comprises 12 residues. The CDR3: CASSFEGDTQYF. CDR3 coding DNA: TGTGCCAGCAGCTTTGAGGGAGATACGCAGTATTTT.

This chain connects TRBV11-2 to TRBJ2-1; TRBD2 agrees at 10 bases. In germline, CDR1 is SGHAT, CDR2 FQNNGV. This CDR3 is built from 15 residues. V dropped 5 bases and J dropped 4; count of bases not matched to a gene: 5. CDR3 nucleotide sequence: TGTGCCAGCAGCGTGCTAGCGGGGGCTTACAATGAGCAGTTCTTC. It yields the protein CASSVLAGAYNEQFF.

This chain joins TRBV19 and TRBJ2-5; D is unresolved. The germline V gene encodes CDR1 LNHDA and CDR2 SQIVND (reference sequence). The ends were cut back, 2 bases at V and 2 bases at J, with 15 bases in the middle. There are 16 residues in the CDR3. The CDR3 DNA is TGTGCCAGTAGTATATGGTGGGGTCGCACGCAAGAGACCCAGTACTTC. This encodes CASSIWWGRTQETQYF.

V gene TRBV5-6 combines with J gene TRBJ1-1, with D tentatively TRBD1 (6 bases). The germline gives CDR1 SGHDT, CDR2 YYEEEE. The CDR3 runs 15 residues. Trimming took 0 bases from V and 3 from J, leaving 12 bases between them. The CDR3 region is CASSLVGGQYTEAFF. As DNA, the CDR3 is TGTGCCAGCAGCTTGGTTGGGGGACAATACACTGAAGCTTTCTTT.

This clone was recorded a few times. The chain couples TRBV19 to TRBJ1-2, with D perhaps TRBD1 (5 bases). From germline, CDR1 is LNHDA and CDR2 SQIVND (reference sequence). This CDR3 has 12 residues. As DNA, the CDR3 is TGTGCTACTAGGGGCGCCTTATATGGCTACACCTTC. It translates to CATRGALYGYTF.

V and J are TRBV11-3 and TRBJ2-3, with D unclear. The V end was cut by 3 bases, the J end by 4 bases, with 5 bases between. Germline V lookup: CDR1 SGHNT, CDR2 YENEEA. The CDR3 loop spans 12 amino acids. This CDR3 reads CASSFYSDTQYF. The DNA of the CDR3 is TGTGCCAGCAGCTTTTATTCAGATACGCAGTATTTT.

This clone was counted a few times. This chain connects TRBV5-1 to TRBJ2-7; D gene ambiguous. Germline CDR1 is SGHRS and CDR2 is YFSETQ. The CDR3 covers 10 residues. Trimming removed 3 bases at V and 4 bases at J, with 2 bases between. The CDR3 loop is CASSSYEQYF. CDR3 DNA: TGCGCCAGCAGCTCATACGAGCAGTACTTC.

This clone was recorded a few times. V usage is TRBV2 and J usage is TRBJ2-7; possibly TRBD2 for D (6 bases). Trimming cost V 3 bases and J 4 bases, with 7 bases left between them. Germline V gene data show CDR1 as SNHLY and CDR2 as FYNNEI. This CDR3 contains 12 residues. The DNA of the CDR3 is TGTGCCAGCAGTGATGGGGGGTACGAGCAGTACTTC. It encodes CASSDGGYEQYF.

In this sample, this clone turned up once. V is TRBV7-3 and J is TRBJ2-1; D is ambiguous. CDR1 and CDR2 from the germline V gene are SGHTA and FQGTGA. This CDR3 is built from 14 residues. Deletions cut 0 bases from V and 2 bases from J, with 5 bases between. CDR3 sequence: CASSLTGTYNEQFF. CDR3 DNA sequence: TGTGCCAGCAGCTTAACGGGGACCTACAATGAGCAGTTCTTC.

This chain links TRBV19 with TRBJ1-2; D remains unclear. The germline CDR1 and CDR2 sequences are LNHDA and SQIVND (reference sequence). CDR3 length: 12 amino acids. Trimming removed 6 bases at V and 7 bases at J, with 12 bases between. The CDR3 nucleotides read TGTGCCAGTAGCTTCATTGACACTGGCTACACCTTC. This gives the protein CASSFIDTGYTF.

The rearrangement uses TRBV5-1 and TRBJ2-7, with a possible D match to TRBD1 (5 bases). CDR3 length: 15 residues. Trimming removed 1 base from V and 4 bases from J, with 15 bases in between. Germline CDR1 reads SGHRS; CDR2 reads YFSETQ. Here the CDR3 DNA reads TGCGCCAGCAGCTTGAGAACAGGTCCCGGGTACGAGCAGTACTTC. Amino acids: CASSLRTGPGYEQYF.

The chain employs TRBV4-3 and TRBJ2-1, with D tentatively TRBD1 or TRBD2 (5 bases each). Trimming removed 0 bases at V and 6 bases at J, with 9 bases between. Looked up from germline, CDR1 is LGHNA and CDR2 is YSLEER. The CDR3 runs to 14 residues. DNA for the CDR3: TGCGCCAGCAGCCAAGACCGGGGACCCAATGAGCAGTTCTTC. Its protein is CASSQDRGPNEQFF.

The chain is built from TRBV9 and TRBJ2-1; possibly TRBD2 for D (6 bases). Trimming took off 0 bases at V and 3 bases at J, with 10 bases between the two ends. The germline gives CDR1 SGDLS, CDR2 YYNGEE. The CDR3 loop spans 15 amino acids. CDR3 loop: CASSVVGSGYNEQFF. DNA of the CDR3: TGTGCCAGCAGCGTAGTGGGTAGCGGCTACAATGAGCAGTTCTTC.

V is TRBV6-6 and J is TRBJ1-1; weak D call: TRBD1 (5 bases). The CDR3 has 15 residues. Germline V CDR1 and CDR2: MNHNY, SVGAGI (reference sequence). The ends were cut back, 5 bases at V and 0 bases at J, with 13 bases in the middle. The CDR3 here is CASSNMGTVNTEAFF. CDR3 coding DNA: TGTGCCAGCAGTAACATGGGGACGGTGAACACTGAAGCTTTCTTT.

This chain joins TRBV7-8 and TRBJ1-3; no clear D. The V gene lost 5 bases and the J gene lost 0 bases, with 8 bases spanning the gap. The CDR3 sequence is 14 residues long. The germline gives CDR1 SGHVS, CDR2 FQNEAQ. For the CDR3, the DNA is TGTGCCAGCAGCAGCCAAAGCTCTGGAAACACCATATATTTT. It encodes CASSSQSSGNTIYF. The whole variable domain, remainder taken from reference TRBV7-8 and TRBJ1-3, is GAGVSQSPRYKVAKRGQDVALRCDPISGHVSLFWYQQALGQGPEFLTYFQNEAQLDKSGLPSDRFFAERPEGSVSTLKIQRTQQEDSAVYLCASSSQSSGNTIYFGEGSWLTVV.

The chain uses TRBV10-3 and TRBJ1-1, with 10 bases aligning to TRBD1. There are 14 residues in the CDR3. With 7 bases clipped from V and 1 base from J, the junction kept 3 bases outside the gene matches. From germline, CDR1 is ENHRY and CDR2 SYGVKD. The chain's CDR3 is CAITRTGGNTEAFF. DNA for the CDR3: TGTGCCATCACCCGGACAGGGGGGAACACTGAAGCTTTCTTT.

The chain joins TRBV29-1 to TRBJ2-7; weak D call: TRBD2 (5 bases). V lost 0 bases and J 9 bases, leaving 12 bases between the germline ends. Germline V CDR1 and CDR2: SQVTM, ANQGSEA. This CDR3 is built from 12 residues. The CDR3 loop is CSVEDLREGQYF. CDR3 in DNA: TGCAGCGTTGAAGATCTTCGAGAGGGGCAGTACTTC.

V and J are TRBV28 and TRBJ1-3, with 7 bases that match TRBD1. The CDR3 totals 16 residues. From germline, CDR1 is MDHEN and CDR2 SYDVKM. The V and J ends lost 2 bases and 2 bases, in that order; junction bases with no gene match: 6. The CDR3 reads CASSLVIGTAGNTIYF. The CDR3 DNA sequence: TGTGCCAGCAGTTTAGTCATCGGGACAGCTGGAAACACCATATATTTT.

The V and J genes are TRBV7-8 and TRBJ2-2, with TRBD1 as a possible D gene (5 bases). Trimming shortened V by 2 bases and J by 3 bases, and 16 bases separated the two germline ends. The V gene's germline CDR1 is SGHVS and CDR2 FQNEAQ. This CDR3 is built from 17 residues. In DNA form, the CDR3 reads TGTGCCAGCAGCTTACCGGCAGGGCAGGTGGACACCGGGGAGCTGTTTTTT. This sequence encodes CASSLPAGQVDTGELFF.

The rearrangement links TRBV11-1 to TRBJ1-6; a weak D match, TRBD1 (5 bases). The germline V gene has CDR1 SGHAT and CDR2 FQDESV (reference sequence). CDR3 length: 15 amino acids. Deletions cut 5 bases from V and 9 bases from J, with 17 bases between. CDR3 bases: TGTGCCAGCAGCCCATCCCAGGGAAGGGGTTCACCCCTCCACTTT. Translating it yields CASSPSQGRGSPLHF.

The chain couples TRBV4-3 to TRBJ1-2, with 7 nucleotides matching TRBD1. The CDR3 is made up of 15 amino acids. J gave up 4 bases and V 1 base, and 6 bases lay outside the gene matches. Germline V gene sequence: CDR1 LGHNA, CDR2 YSLEER. The DNA of the CDR3 is TGCGCCAGCAGCCAAGGCGACAGGGAGATCTATGGCTACACCTTC. It translates to CASSQGDREIYGYTF.

The rearrangement uses TRBV5-8 and TRBJ2-5; D is unclear. V was shortened by 6 bases and J by 7 bases, with 1 base between the two germline ends. The germline V gene has CDR1 SGHTS and CDR2 YDEGEE. The CDR3 has 8 residues. The CDR3 DNA follows: TGTGCCAGCACGACCCAGTACTTC. As protein: CASTTQYF.